Detailed here is one T cell receptor (beta chain). This probably arose from a read error, given a far larger clone one base away. CDR1 and CDR2 (germline): SGHVS, FNYEAQ. V lost 1 base and J lost 2, with 8 bases in between. There are 14 residues in the CDR3. This entry comes from a study of blood T cell repertoires in COVID-19. Study-level background: The United States, Italy and Spain were the sources of the acute and convalescent COVID-19 samples. T cells, B-cell-depleted T cells, or PBMCs provided the cDNA or gDNA that served as material.

Original data processing: For nucleated cells, counts were estimated from reference gene primer amplification. Measured with immunoSEQ multiplex PCR; TCRdb has only the in-frame clones, and not every one. The D gene and trimming were derived from the DNA, and the V and J assignments and clone size from that table. The sample holds 200,000 to 250,000 clones, about 78% seen once. This receptor was identified in a woman in her 70s with acute or convalescent COVID-19. The chain carries TRBV7-6 and TRBJ1-2, with D maybe TRBD1 (5 bases). The sequenced sample was peripheral blood. The CDR3 nucleotides read TGTGCCAGCAGCTTAGGGCAGGGCAACTATGGCTACACCTTC. It encodes CASSLGQGNYGYTF.